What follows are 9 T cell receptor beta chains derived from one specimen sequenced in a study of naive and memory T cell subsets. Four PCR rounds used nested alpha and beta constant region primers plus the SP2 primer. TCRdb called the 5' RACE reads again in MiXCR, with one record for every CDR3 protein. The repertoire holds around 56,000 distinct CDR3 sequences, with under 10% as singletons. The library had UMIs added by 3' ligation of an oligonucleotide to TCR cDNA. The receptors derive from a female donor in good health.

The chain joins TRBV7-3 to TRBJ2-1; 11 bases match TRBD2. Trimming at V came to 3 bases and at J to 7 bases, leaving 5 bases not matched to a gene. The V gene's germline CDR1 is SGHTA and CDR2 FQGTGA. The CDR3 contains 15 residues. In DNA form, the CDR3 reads TGTGCCAGCAGCTTTAGCGGGGGGGTCCAAAATGAGCAGTTCTTC. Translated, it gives CASSFSGGVQNEQFF.

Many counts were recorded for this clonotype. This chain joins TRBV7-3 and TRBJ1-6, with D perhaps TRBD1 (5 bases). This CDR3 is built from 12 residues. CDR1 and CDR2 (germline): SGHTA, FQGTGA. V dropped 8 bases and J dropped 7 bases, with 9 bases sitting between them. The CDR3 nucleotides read TGTGCCAGCCAGGGAAACAATTCACCCCTCCACTTT. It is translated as CASQGNNSPLHF.

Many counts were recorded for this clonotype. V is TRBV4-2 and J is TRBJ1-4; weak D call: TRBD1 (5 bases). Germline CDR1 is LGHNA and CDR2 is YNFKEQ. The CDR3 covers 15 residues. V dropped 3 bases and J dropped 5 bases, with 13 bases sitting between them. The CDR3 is CASSHSGTANEKLFF. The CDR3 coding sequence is TGTGCCAGCAGCCACTCCGGGACGGCAAATGAAAAACTGTTTTTT.

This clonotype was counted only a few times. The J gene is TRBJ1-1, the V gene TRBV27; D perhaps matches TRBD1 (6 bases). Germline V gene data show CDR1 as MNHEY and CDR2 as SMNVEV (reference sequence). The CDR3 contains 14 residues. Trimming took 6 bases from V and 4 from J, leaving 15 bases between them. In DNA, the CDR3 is TGTGCCAGCAGGAAGCGCCTAGGGGGCACTGAAGCTTTCTTT. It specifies CASRKRLGGTEAFF.

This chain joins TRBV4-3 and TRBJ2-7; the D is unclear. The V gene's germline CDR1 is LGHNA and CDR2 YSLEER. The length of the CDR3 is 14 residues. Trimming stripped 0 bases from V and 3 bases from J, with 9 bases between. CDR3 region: CASSQDIRRYEQYF. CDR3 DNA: TGCGCCAGCAGCCAAGATATAAGGCGCTACGAGCAGTACTTC.

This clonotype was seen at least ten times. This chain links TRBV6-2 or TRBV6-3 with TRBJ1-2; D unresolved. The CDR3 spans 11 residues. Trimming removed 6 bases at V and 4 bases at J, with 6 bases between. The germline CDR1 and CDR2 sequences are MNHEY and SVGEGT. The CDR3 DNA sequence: TGTGCCAGCAGCCGAACCTATGGCTACACCTTC. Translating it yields CASSRTYGYTF.

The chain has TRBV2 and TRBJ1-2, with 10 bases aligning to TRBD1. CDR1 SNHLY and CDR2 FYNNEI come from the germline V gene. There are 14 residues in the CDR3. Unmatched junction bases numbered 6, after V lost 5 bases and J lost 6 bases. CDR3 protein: CASSWPGQGNGYTF. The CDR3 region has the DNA TGTGCCAGCAGTTGGCCGGGACAGGGGAATGGCTACACCTTC.

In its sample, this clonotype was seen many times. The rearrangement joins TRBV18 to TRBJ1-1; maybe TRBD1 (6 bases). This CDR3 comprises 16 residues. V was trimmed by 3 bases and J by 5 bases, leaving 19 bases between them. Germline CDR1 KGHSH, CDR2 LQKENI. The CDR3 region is CASSPSAGAMRTEAFF. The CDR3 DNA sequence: TGTGCCAGCTCACCCTCGGCAGGGGCCATGCGGACTGAAGCTTTCTTT. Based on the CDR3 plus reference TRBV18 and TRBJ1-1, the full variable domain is NAGVMQNPRHLVRRRGQEARLRCSPMKGHSHVYWYRQLPEEGLKFMVYLQKENIIDESGMPKERFSAEFPKEGPSILRIQQVVRGDSAAYFCASSPSAGAMRTEAFFGQGTRLTVV.

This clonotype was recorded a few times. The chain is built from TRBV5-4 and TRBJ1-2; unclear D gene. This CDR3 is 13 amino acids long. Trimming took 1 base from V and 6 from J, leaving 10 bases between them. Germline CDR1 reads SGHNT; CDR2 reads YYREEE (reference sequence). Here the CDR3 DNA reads TGTGCCAGCAGCTTGCAGTGGGAGGATGGCTACACCTTC. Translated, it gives CASSLQWEDGYTF. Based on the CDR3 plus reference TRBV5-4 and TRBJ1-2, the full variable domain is ETGVTQSPTHLIKTRGQQVTLRCSSQSGHNTVSWYQQALGQGPQFIFQYYREEENGRGNFPPRFSGLQFPNYSSELNVNALELDDSALYLCASSLQWEDGYTFGSGTRLTVV.